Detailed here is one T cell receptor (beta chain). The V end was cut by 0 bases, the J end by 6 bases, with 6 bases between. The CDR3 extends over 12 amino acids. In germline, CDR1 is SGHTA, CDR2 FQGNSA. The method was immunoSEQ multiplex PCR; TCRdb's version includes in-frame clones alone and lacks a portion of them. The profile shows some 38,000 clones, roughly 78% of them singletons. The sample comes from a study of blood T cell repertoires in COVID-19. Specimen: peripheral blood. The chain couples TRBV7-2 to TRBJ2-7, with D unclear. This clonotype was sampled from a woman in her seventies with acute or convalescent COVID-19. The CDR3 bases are TGTGCCAGCAGCTTAGCTAACGGCGAGCAGTACTTC. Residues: CASSLANGEQYF.